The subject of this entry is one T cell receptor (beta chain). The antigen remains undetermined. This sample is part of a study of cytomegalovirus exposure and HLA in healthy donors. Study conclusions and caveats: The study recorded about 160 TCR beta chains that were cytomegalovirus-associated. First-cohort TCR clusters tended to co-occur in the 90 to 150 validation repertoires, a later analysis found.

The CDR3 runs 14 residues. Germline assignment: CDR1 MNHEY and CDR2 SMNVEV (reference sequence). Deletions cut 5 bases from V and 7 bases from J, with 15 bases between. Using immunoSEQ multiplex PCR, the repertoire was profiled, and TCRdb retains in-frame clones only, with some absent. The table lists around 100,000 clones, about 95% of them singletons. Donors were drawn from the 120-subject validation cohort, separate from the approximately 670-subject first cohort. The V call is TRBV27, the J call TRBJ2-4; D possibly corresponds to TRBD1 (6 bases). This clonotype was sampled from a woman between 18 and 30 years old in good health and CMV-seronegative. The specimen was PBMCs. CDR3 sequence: CASSGQRRGNIQYF. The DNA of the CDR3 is TGTGCCAGCAGTGGACAGCGAAGGGGCAACATTCAGTACTTC.